Listed below are T cell receptor beta chains from one sample, sequenced in a study of cytomegalovirus exposure and HLA in healthy donors. The data were produced by immunoSEQ multiplex PCR, yet TCRdb's version contains in-frame clones alone and is incomplete. The table has 150,000 to 200,000 clones, approximately 86% seen once. Sequenced sample: PBMCs. These receptors originate from a man aged 30 to 39 in good health and CMV-seropositive. Both conserved end residues are part of each CDR3. D genes are given only for firm matches. A row's size may be missing; if present it is once, few, many or a size class.

V gene	clone size	D gene	J gene	CDR3 protein	CDR3 DNA
TRBV19	.	.	TRBJ1-2	CASSISTTKGYTF	TGTGCCAGTAGTATATCTACGACCAAGGGCTACACCTTC
TRBV5-6	.	.	TRBJ2-3	CASSLALAIDTQYF	TGTGCCAGCAGCTTGGCCCTAGCTATAGATACGCAGTATTTT
TRBV11-3	.	.	TRBJ1-1	CASSLAGVNTEAFF	TGTGCCAGCAGCTTAGCAGGGGTGAACACTGAAGCTTTCTTT
TRBV6-5	.	.	TRBJ1-6	CASSEEFYNSPLHF	TGTGCCAGCTCAGAGGAATTCTATAATTCACCCCTCCACTTT
TRBV5-4	.	.	TRBJ2-7	CASSPPLASHEQYF	TGTGCCAGCAGCCCCCCACTAGCATCTCACGAGCAGTACTTC
TRBV10-3	.	TRBD1	TRBJ1-5	CAISEGGQGHNQPQHF	TGTGCCATCAGTGAGGGGGGACAGGGACACAATCAGCCCCAGCATTTT
TRBV5-6	.	.	TRBJ1-5	CASSLRGGSQPQHF	TGTGCCAGCAGCTTGCGAGGAGGCAGTCAGCCCCAGCATTTT
TRBV4-1	.	.	TRBJ2-7	CASSQVRFYEQYF	TGCGCCAGCAGCCAAGTGCGGTTCTACGAGCAGTACTTC
TRBV9	.	.	TRBJ2-7	CASSVGGNSEQYF	TGTGCCAGCAGCGTAGGGGGGAATAGCGAGCAGTACTTC
TRBV9	once	.	TRBJ2-2	CASSGTSTGELFF	TGTGCCAGCAGCGGAACTAGCACCGGGGAGCTGTTTTTT
TRBV11-3	.	.	TRBJ2-1	CASSSGLTNEQFF	TGTGCCAGCAGCTCCGGACTTACGAATGAGCAGTTCTTC
TRBV9	.	.	TRBJ2-1	CASSESSYNEQFF	TGTGCCAGCAGCGAGAGCTCCTACAATGAGCAGTTCTTC
TRBV4-3	.	.	TRBJ2-3	CASSPSRADTQYF	TGCGCCAGCAGCCCCTCGAGGGCAGATACGCAGTATTTT
TRBV28	.	.	TRBJ1-5	CASKPGHQPQHF	TGTGCCAGCAAACCGGGACATCAGCCCCAGCATTTT
TRBV9	.	.	TRBJ1-4	CASSVGQINEKLFF	TGTGCCAGCAGCGTAGGGCAGATTAATGAAAAACTGTTTTTT
TRBV5-1	.	TRBD2	TRBJ2-3	CASSFLTSGSSFGDTQYF	TGCGCCAGCAGCTTTTTGACTAGCGGGAGTAGCTTCGGAGATACGCAGTATTTT
TRBV6-1	.	TRBD1	TRBJ2-7	CASSEGWTGDYEQYF	TGTGCCAGCAGTGAAGGATGGACAGGAGACTACGAGCAGTACTTC
TRBV29-1	.	TRBD2	TRBJ2-7	CSARTSGSYEQYF	TGCAGCGCCCGGACTAGCGGGAGCTACGAGCAGTACTTC